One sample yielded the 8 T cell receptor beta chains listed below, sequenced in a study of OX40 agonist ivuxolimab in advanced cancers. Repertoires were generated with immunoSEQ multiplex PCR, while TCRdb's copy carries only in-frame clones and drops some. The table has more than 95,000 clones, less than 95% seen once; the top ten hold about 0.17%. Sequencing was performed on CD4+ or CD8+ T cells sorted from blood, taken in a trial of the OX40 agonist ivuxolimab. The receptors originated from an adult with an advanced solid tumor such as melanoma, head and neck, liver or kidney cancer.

Written as DNA, the CDR3 is TGTGCCACAAAGCGGACAGGGCCCCTTGAGAATGGGGCCAACGTCCTGACTTTC. This sequence encodes CATKRTGPLENGANVLTF. This chain joins TRBV2 and TRBJ2-6; 8 bases line up with TRBD1. The CDR3 has 18 residues. In germline, CDR1 is SNHLY, CDR2 FYNNEI. V dropped 10 bases and J dropped 3; count of bases not matched to a gene: 17.

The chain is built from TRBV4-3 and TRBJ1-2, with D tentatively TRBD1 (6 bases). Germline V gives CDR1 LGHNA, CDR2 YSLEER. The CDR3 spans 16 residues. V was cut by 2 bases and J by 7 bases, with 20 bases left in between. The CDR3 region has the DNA TGCGCCAGCAGCCAAAGCGGGGGGAGGGGGAGTGGTGGCTACACCTTC. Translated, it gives CASSQSGGRGSGGYTF.

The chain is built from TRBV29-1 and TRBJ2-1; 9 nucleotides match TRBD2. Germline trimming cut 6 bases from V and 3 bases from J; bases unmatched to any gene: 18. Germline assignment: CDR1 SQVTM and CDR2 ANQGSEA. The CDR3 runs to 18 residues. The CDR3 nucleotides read TGCAGCGTCCTACCCCCAACTAGCGGGCCGACCCTCTACAATGAGCAGTTCTTC. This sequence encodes CSVLPPTSGPTLYNEQFF.

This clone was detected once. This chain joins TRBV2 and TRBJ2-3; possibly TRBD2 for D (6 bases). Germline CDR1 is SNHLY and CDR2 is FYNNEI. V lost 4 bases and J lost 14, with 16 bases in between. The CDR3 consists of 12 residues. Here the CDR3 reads CASSGLVDSGYF. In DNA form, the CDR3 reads TGTGCCAGCAGTGGTCTAGTTGATAGCGGGTATTTT.

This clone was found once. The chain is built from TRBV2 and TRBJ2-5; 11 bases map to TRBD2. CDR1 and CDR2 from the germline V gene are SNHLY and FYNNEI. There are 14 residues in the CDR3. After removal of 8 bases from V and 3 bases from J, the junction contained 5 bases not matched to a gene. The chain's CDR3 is CASGLTSGEETQYF. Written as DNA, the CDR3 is TGTGCCAGCGGCCTGACTAGCGGGGAAGAGACCCAGTACTTC.

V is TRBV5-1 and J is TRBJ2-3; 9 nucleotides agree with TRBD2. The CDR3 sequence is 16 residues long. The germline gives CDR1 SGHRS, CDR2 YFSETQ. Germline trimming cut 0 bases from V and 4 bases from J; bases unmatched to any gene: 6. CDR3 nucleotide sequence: TGCGCCAGCAGCTTGGCGGCTAGCGGGGAGTCAGATACGCAGTATTTT. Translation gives CASSLAASGESDTQYF.

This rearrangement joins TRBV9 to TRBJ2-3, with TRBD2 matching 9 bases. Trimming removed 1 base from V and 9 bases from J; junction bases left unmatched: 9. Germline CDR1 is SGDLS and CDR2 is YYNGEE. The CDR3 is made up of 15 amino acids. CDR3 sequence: CASSVQAGGSATQYF. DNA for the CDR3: TGTGCCAGCAGCGTACAGGCGGGGGGGTCCGCAACGCAGTATTTT.

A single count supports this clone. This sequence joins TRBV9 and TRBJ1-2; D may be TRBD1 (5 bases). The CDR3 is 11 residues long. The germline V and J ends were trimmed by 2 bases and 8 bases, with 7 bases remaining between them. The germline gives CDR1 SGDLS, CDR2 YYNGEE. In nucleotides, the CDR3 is TGTGCCAGCAGCGTTCCAGGGGGCTACACCTTC. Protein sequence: CASSVPGGYTF. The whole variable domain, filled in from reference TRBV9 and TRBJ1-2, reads DSGVTQTPKHLITATGQRVTLRCSPRSGDLSVYWYQQSLDQGLQFLIQYYNGEERAKGNILERFSAQQFPDLHSELNLSSLELGDSALYFCASSVPGGYTFGSGTRLTVV.